These 14 T cell receptor beta chains were sequenced from one sample in a study of T cell responses to AZD1222 COVID-19 vaccine. Data came from immunoSEQ multiplex PCR; TCRdb stores just in-frame clones and leaves some out. The table has hundreds of thousands of clones, about 93% seen once; the top ten hold around 1%. The source was peripheral blood, collected on day 0 of MenACWY control vaccination. The receptors were sampled from an adult in good health.

This chain connects TRBV4-1 to TRBJ1-1; no reliable D call. This CDR3 has 15 amino acids. V was shortened by 1 base and J by 1 base, with 10 bases between the two germline ends. Germline V gene sequence: CDR1 MGHRA, CDR2 YSYEKL. CDR3 protein: CASSQGRTGNTEAFF. The CDR3 DNA sequence: TGCGCCAGCAGCCAAGGCAGGACGGGGAACACTGAAGCTTTCTTT.

This rearrangement joins TRBV7-9 to TRBJ1-1; TRBD1 aligns across 7 bases. Germline CDR1 is SEHNR and CDR2 is FQNEAQ (reference sequence). The CDR3 has 14 residues. Trimming at V came to 5 bases and at J to 4 bases, leaving 7 bases not matched to a gene. Written as DNA, the CDR3 is TGTGCCAGCAGCCTCCCGACAGGGATCACTGAAGCTTTCTTT. The encoded protein is CASSLPTGITEAFF.

The J gene is TRBJ2-1, the V gene TRBV7-9, with TRBD2 as a possible D gene (5 bases). This CDR3 has 16 residues. V dropped 5 bases and J dropped 3 bases, with 17 bases sitting between them. The germline V gene has CDR1 SEHNR and CDR2 FQNEAQ (reference sequence). CDR3 sequence reads: CASSPGIGSFYNEQFF. The CDR3 DNA reads TGTGCCAGCAGCCCCGGGATCGGCAGTTTCTACAATGAGCAGTTCTTC.

The V and J genes are TRBV30 and TRBJ1-5; D remains ambiguous. Per germline, CDR1 GTSNPN and CDR2 SVGIG (reference sequence). Between the trimmed V and J ends, which lost 2 bases and 3 bases, there was a span of 8 bases. The CDR3 runs 13 residues. CDR3 in amino acids: CAWSPGYNQPQHF. CDR3 in DNA: TGTGCCTGGAGTCCGGGGTACAATCAGCCCCAGCATTTT.

This clone is a singleton in its sample. The genes are TRBV11-2 and TRBJ1-6; D not certain. Trimming pared 1 base from V and 1 base from J, leaving 5 bases between. CDR3 size: 15 residues. From germline, CDR1 is SGHAT and CDR2 FQNNGV. The CDR3 coding sequence is TGTGCCAGCAGCTTAGGAGTGTCCTATAATTCACCCCTCCACTTT. Its protein product is CASSLGVSYNSPLHF.

V usage is TRBV24-1 and J usage is TRBJ2-1; D could derive from TRBD1 or TRBD2 (7 bases each). Germline V gives CDR1 KGHDR, CDR2 SFDVKD. V was pared by 7 bases and J by 8 bases, with 11 bases between. This CDR3 has 12 amino acids. As DNA, the CDR3 is TGTGCCACCAGGGGAGGGGGCGATGAGCAGTTCTTC. Translation gives CATRGGGDEQFF.

This clone was counted a few times. In nucleotides, the CDR3 is TGTGCCACCAGCAGAGTTTTTGGCTCCGGGACAGGGTATGGTCAGCCCCAGCATTTT. Translating it yields CATSRVFGSGTGYGQPQHF. The V call is TRBV15, the J call TRBJ1-5, with 9 bases fitting TRBD1. The CDR3 runs 19 residues. Germline V gene lookup returns CDR1 LNHNV and CDR2 YYDKDF (reference sequence). The trim removed 1 base at V and 6 bases at J, leaving 16 bases unmatched. The whole variable domain, filled in from reference TRBV15 and TRBJ1-5, reads DAMVIQNPRYQVTQFGKPVTLSCSQTLNHNVMYWYQQKSSQAPKLLFHYYDKDFNNEADTPDNFQSRRPNTSFCFLDIRSPGLGDTAMYLCATSRVFGSGTGYGQPQHFGDGTRLSIL.

The rearrangement links TRBV7-9 to TRBJ2-7, with D tentatively TRBD2 (6 bases). Germline lookup yields CDR1 SEHNR and CDR2 FQNEAQ (reference sequence). V was clipped by 1 base and J by 0 bases, with 10 bases between them. The CDR3 totals 15 residues. CDR3 protein: CASSLEFGSSYEQYF. CDR3 sequence (DNA): TGTGCCAGCAGCTTAGAGTTCGGGAGCTCCTACGAGCAGTACTTC.

The CDR3 coding sequence is TGTGCCAGCAGCGTAGAACCGGACACCTGGGTCGGGGAGCTGTTTTTT. Residues: CASSVEPDTWVGELFF. The rearrangement joins TRBV9 to TRBJ2-2; D is perhaps TRBD1 (5 bases). V lost 0 bases, J lost 7 bases, and 16 bases lay in between. This CDR3 is 16 amino acids long. Germline V CDR1 and CDR2: SGDLS, YYNGEE.

The CDR3 reads CASSLTLLMNTEAFF. The DNA of the CDR3 is TGTGCCAGCAGCTTGACCCTGCTCATGAACACTGAAGCTTTCTTT. The rearrangement uses TRBV5-6 and TRBJ1-1, with unresolved D. CDR3 size: 15 residues. From germline, CDR1 is SGHDT and CDR2 YYEEEE. The ends were cut back, 1 base at V and 0 bases at J, with 10 bases in the middle. The whole variable domain, filled in from reference TRBV5-6 and TRBJ1-1, reads DAGVTQSPTHLIKTRGQQVTLRCSPKSGHDTVSWYQQALGQGPQFIFQYYEEEERQRGNFPDRFSGHQFPNYSSELNVNALLLGDSALYLCASSLTLLMNTEAFFGQGTRLTVV.

This CDR3 reads CASSHDPGGISNYGYTF. CDR3 nucleotides: TGTGCCAGCAGCCATGATCCTGGGGGAATTTCCAACTATGGCTACACCTTC. This chain links TRBV14 with TRBJ1-2; D perhaps matches TRBD1 (5 bases). The CDR3 sequence is 17 residues long. The germline V gene encodes CDR1 SGHDN and CDR2 FVKESK. V shed 3 bases and J shed 2 bases, with 19 bases lying between them.

Only one count was recorded for this clone. The V and J genes are TRBV19 and TRBJ1-2, with a weak D call TRBD1 (5 bases). Germline V gene sequence: CDR1 LNHDA, CDR2 SQIVND (reference sequence). Trimming cost V 5 bases and J 1 base, with 29 bases left between them. This CDR3 has 20 amino acids. CDR3 in amino acids: CASSRGTPSEVASYNYGYTF. In nucleotides, the CDR3 is TGTGCCAGTAGTCGGGGCACCCCCTCCGAAGTCGCCTCGTATAACTATGGCTACACCTTC.

The V call is TRBV29-1, the J call TRBJ1-2; D gene uncertain. The CDR3 has 12 amino acids. V shed 6 bases and J shed 6 bases, with 14 bases lying between them. The germline V gene has CDR1 SQVTM and CDR2 ANQGSEA. The CDR3 here is CSVRGSWDGYTF. The CDR3 DNA reads TGCAGCGTCAGAGGGAGTTGGGATGGCTACACCTTC.

The chain combines TRBV2 with TRBJ1-3, with TRBD1 matching 7 bases. The CDR3 has 16 amino acids. Losses at the gene ends were 5 bases for V and 1 base for J; bases not matched to a gene: 8. Per the germline V gene, CDR1 is SNHLY and CDR2 is FYNNEI. In nucleotides, the CDR3 is TGTGCCAGCAGTACCCGACAGGGCTCTTCTGGAAACACCATATATTTT. Translating it yields CASSTRQGSSGNTIYF.